The 32 T cell receptor beta chains in this list originate from one sample, sequenced in a study of blood T cells in healthy people across ages. The use of a sample-barcoded 5' primer and a J-beta primer mix characterized a second PCR of roughly 7 to 12 cycles. TCRdb analysed the 5' RACE reads with MiXCR anew, one entry per CDR3 protein. The sample has over 950,000 distinct CDR3 sequences; about two fifths are singletons. The material sequenced was blood. All receptors come from a man aged 18 to 29 in good health.

This clonotype was found a few times. The J gene is TRBJ2-3, the V gene TRBV25-1; D not certain. The V end was cut by 2 bases, the J end by 1 base, with 7 bases between. CDR3 length: 14 amino acids. Germline CDR1 and CDR2: MGHDK and SYGVNS. CDR3: CASSEDLGTDTQYF. CDR3 in DNA: TGTGCCAGCAGTGAAGATCTAGGCACAGATACGCAGTATTTT.

This chain links TRBV4-3 with TRBJ2-5, with D possibly called TRBD1 or TRBD2 (6 bases each). This CDR3 region has 14 residues. The germline V gene encodes CDR1 LGHNA and CDR2 YSLEER. The V gene lost 4 bases and the J gene lost 4 bases, with 13 bases spanning the gap. The CDR3 bases are TGCGCCAGCAGCCCACAACAGGGAGGAGAGACCCAGTACTTC. Translation: CASSPQQGGETQYF.

This clonotype was observed a few times. The rearrangement links TRBV5-1 to TRBJ2-3; D may be TRBD1 (5 bases). Trimming cost V 3 bases and J 0 bases, with 17 bases left between them. The germline gives CDR1 SGHRS, CDR2 YFSETQ. The CDR3 is made up of 17 amino acids. The CDR3 sequence is CASSSTPGQTSTDTQYF. CDR3 DNA: TGCGCCAGCAGCTCCACCCCCGGACAAACTAGCACAGATACGCAGTATTTT.

In its sample, this clonotype was seen a few times. This rearrangement joins TRBV12-3 or TRBV12-4 to TRBJ2-3, with D perhaps TRBD1 (6 bases). This CDR3 comprises 15 residues. V was pared by 5 bases and J by 4 bases, with 16 bases between. The DNA for the CDR3 is TGTGCCAGCAGTCACAGGGTGGTGAAACCAGATACGCAGTATTTT. Its translation is CASSHRVVKPDTQYF.

This chain connects TRBV20-1 to TRBJ2-7, with unresolved D. The CDR3 totals 12 residues. The germline gives CDR1 DFQATT, CDR2 SNEGSKA (reference sequence). The V gene lost 5 bases and the J gene lost 1 base, with 9 bases spanning the gap. For the CDR3, the DNA is TGCAGTGCTTCCCAGAAGTCCTACGAGCAGTACTTC. Translation: CSASQKSYEQYF.

The CDR3 reads CASSSGDRGLNQPQHF. CDR3 nucleotide sequence: TGTGCCAGCAGTTCTGGGGACAGGGGGCTCAATCAGCCCCAGCATTTT. This rearrangement joins TRBV6-6 to TRBJ1-5; 12 bases agree with TRBD1. With V trimmed by 4 bases and J by 3 bases, 4 bases remained unmatched. The CDR3 has 16 amino acids. Germline V gives CDR1 MNHNY, CDR2 SVGAGI (reference sequence).

The rearrangement uses TRBV7-2 and TRBJ1-6; unclear D gene. CDR3 length equals 16 residues. The germline V and J ends were trimmed by 1 base and 6 bases, with 13 bases remaining between them. Per the germline V gene, CDR1 is SGHTA and CDR2 is FQGNSA. CDR3 region: CASSLGTRGVNSPLHF. The CDR3 DNA is TGTGCCAGCAGCTTAGGGACCCGTGGGGTTAATTCACCCCTCCACTTT.

V is TRBV5-1 and J is TRBJ2-1, with 10 bases lining up with TRBD2. The CDR3 has 19 amino acids. Germline CDR1 reads SGHRS; CDR2 reads YFSETQ. V lost 5 bases to trimming and J lost 0 bases; unmatched junction nucleotides: 14. CDR3 coding DNA: TGCGCCAGCAGGATGACTAGCGGGTCCCAAACAAGCTCCTACAATGAGCAGTTCTTC. Amino acids: CASRMTSGSQTSSYNEQFF.

J is TRBJ2-5 and V is TRBV29-1; D is undetermined. The CDR3 spans 13 residues. V was clipped by 5 bases and J by 5 bases, with 15 bases between them. The germline gives CDR1 SQVTM, CDR2 ANQGSEA. The CDR3 nucleotides are TGCAGCGTTAAGCTAGGTGGTCGGGAGACCCAGTACTTC. Translating it yields CSVKLGGRETQYF.

This clonotype was seen a handful of times. The rearrangement joins TRBV5-5 to TRBJ2-7, with D perhaps matching TRBD2 (5 bases). The CDR3 is 16 residues long. Germline-derived CDR1 and CDR2 are SGHKS and YYEKEE (reference sequence). The V end lost 4 bases, the J end lost 4 bases, and 21 bases lay between the germline ends. The DNA for the CDR3 is TGTGCCAGCAGCACGAATTACCGGGGAATGGGGTACGAGCAGTACTTC. This sequence encodes CASSTNYRGMGYEQYF.

The genes are TRBV7-2 and TRBJ2-2, with 7 bases fitting TRBD2. The germline gives CDR1 SGHTA, CDR2 FQGNSA. CDR3 length equals 16 residues. V was clipped by 5 bases and J by 6 bases; unmatched bases: 12. This CDR3 reads CASSNPALREAGELFF. The DNA of the CDR3 is TGTGCCAGCAGCAACCCCGCCTTACGGGAGGCCGGGGAGCTGTTTTTT.

The chain links TRBV7-3 to TRBJ2-7, with a possible D match to TRBD1 (6 bases). The length of the CDR3 is 14 residues. Trimming took off 3 bases at V and 6 bases at J, with 15 bases between the two ends. Germline V gives CDR1 SGHTA, CDR2 FQGTGA. CDR3 DNA: TGTGCCAGCAGCTTGGACAGTGAAGAAGCCGAGCAGTACTTC. This gives the protein CASSLDSEEAEQYF.

The chain couples TRBV5-1 to TRBJ1-6; 10 nucleotides agree with TRBD1. This CDR3 spans 16 amino acids. Germline CDR1 and CDR2: SGHRS and YFSETQ. V trimming: 4 bases; J trimming: 9 bases; junction bases outside the gene matches: 10. This CDR3 is CASSVSTGGSFSPLHF. The DNA for the CDR3 is TGCGCCAGCAGCGTGTCGACAGGGGGCTCTTTTTCACCCCTCCACTTT.

The chain employs TRBV5-6 and TRBJ1-3, with D possibly matching TRBD1 (6 bases). This CDR3 has 14 residues. Trimming pared 5 bases from V and 3 bases from J, leaving 12 bases between. Germline V lookup: CDR1 SGHDT, CDR2 YYEEEE. CDR3 nucleotides: TGTGCCAGCAGAACGGGGACATTTGGAAACACCATATATTTT. This translates into CASRTGTFGNTIYF.

This rearrangement joins TRBV5-5 to TRBJ2-1; perhaps TRBD1 as D (6 bases). V lost 4 bases to trimming and J lost 5 bases, with 10 bases between them. This CDR3 is built from 13 residues. Looked up from germline, CDR1 is SGHKS and CDR2 is YYEKEE (reference sequence). This chain's CDR3 is CASSETGHNEQFF. The CDR3 bases are TGTGCCAGCAGCGAGACAGGCCACAATGAGCAGTTCTTC.

This chain links TRBV7-9 with TRBJ1-2; no clear D. Germline-derived CDR1 and CDR2 are SEHNR and FQNEAQ (reference sequence). The CDR3 is 14 amino acids. Trimming took 2 bases from V and 3 from J, leaving 10 bases between them. The chain's CDR3 is CASSLSTWDYGYTF. CDR3 coding DNA: TGTGCCAGCAGCTTAAGTACCTGGGACTATGGCTACACCTTC. The full variable domain, rest sourced from reference TRBV7-9 and TRBJ1-2, is DTGVSQNPRHKITKRGQNVTFRCDPISEHNRLYWYRQTLGQGPEFLTYFQNEAQLEKSRLLSDRFSAERPKGSFSTLEIQRTEQGDSAMYLCASSLSTWDYGYTFGSGTRLTVV.

About this clonotype: A single base separates this from a much larger clone, so it may be a read error. This chain connects TRBV5-8 to TRBJ1-5, with D unclear. Germline V gene data show CDR1 as SGHTS and CDR2 as YDEGEE. The CDR3 has 13 amino acids. With 6 bases removed from V and 0 bases from J, the gap between germline ends came to 7 bases. CDR3 sequence: CASTRYSNQPQHF. For the CDR3, the DNA is TGTGCCAGCACCCGCTATAGCAATCAGCCCCAGCATTTT.

The chain links TRBV12-3 or TRBV12-4 to TRBJ1-1; TRBD1 is a possible D gene (6 bases). Trimming shortened V by 7 bases and J by 1 base, and 13 bases separated the two germline ends. The CDR3 is 14 residues long. The CDR3 nucleotides read TGTGCCAGCATCTATGGACAGCAGAACACTGAAGCTTTCTTT. Amino acids: CASIYGQQNTEAFF.

This chain connects TRBV6-5 to TRBJ1-2, with 8 bases aligning to TRBD1. Trimming removed 6 bases from V and 6 bases from J; junction bases left unmatched: 6. The CDR3 length is 13 residues. Germline V gene data show CDR1 as MNHEY and CDR2 as SVGAGI. CDR3 DNA: TGTGCCAGCAGCCAGGACAGGGTGGATGGCTACACCTTC. Its translation is CASSQDRVDGYTF.

This clonotype was counted only a few times. The rearrangement links TRBV6-5 to TRBJ2-3; 7 nucleotides match TRBD2. Germline V gene sequence: CDR1 MNHEY, CDR2 SVGAGI. The CDR3 length is 14 residues. J was trimmed by 2 bases and V by 4 bases; bases with no gene match: 3. CDR3 sequence (DNA): TGTGCCAGCAGTTTAGCGGGCCACACAGATACGCAGTATTTT. It codes for CASSLAGHTDTQYF.

The genes are TRBV9 and TRBJ2-2; TRBD2 agrees at 9 bases. The germline V gene has CDR1 SGDLS and CDR2 YYNGEE. The CDR3 consists of 17 residues. The V and J ends lost 0 bases and 6 bases, in that order; junction bases with no gene match: 9. CDR3 in DNA: TGTGCCAGCAGCGTAGCTTTGACTAGCGGAAACGCCGGGGAGCTGTTTTTT. Translated: CASSVALTSGNAGELFF.

The V call is TRBV6-1, the J call TRBJ2-3; D possibly corresponds to TRBD2 (6 bases). In germline, CDR1 is MNHNS, CDR2 SASEGT. The CDR3 runs 15 residues. V gave up 7 bases and J gave up 0 bases, with 14 bases separating them. CDR3 sequence reads: CASKRDLASTDTQYF. The CDR3 nucleotides are TGTGCCAGCAAGAGGGACTTAGCTAGCACAGATACGCAGTATTTT.

The CDR3, as DNA: TGCAGTGCTAGCCCGGACGGTCCTAACTATGGCTACACCTTC. Its protein product is CSASPDGPNYGYTF. The chain joins TRBV20-1 to TRBJ1-2, with unresolved D. The CDR3 extends over 14 amino acids. The germline V and J ends were trimmed by 3 bases and 0 bases, with 11 bases remaining between them. Germline-derived CDR1 and CDR2 are DFQATT and SNEGSKA (reference sequence).

This chain connects TRBV2 to TRBJ2-3; 9 bases fit TRBD2. The CDR3 runs 15 residues. J gave up 6 bases and V 0 bases, and 4 bases lay outside the gene matches. The germline gives CDR1 SNHLY, CDR2 FYNNEI. The CDR3 sequence: CASSEATSGGDTQYF. The DNA for the CDR3 is TGTGCCAGCAGTGAAGCGACCAGCGGGGGGGATACGCAGTATTTT.

This clonotype came up many times. The chain is built from TRBV4-3 and TRBJ2-5, with 7 bases identical to TRBD1. V lost 0 bases and J lost 11; bases outside the gene matches: 15. This CDR3 has 16 amino acids. Per germline, CDR1 LGHNA and CDR2 YSLEER. In DNA form, the CDR3 reads TGCGCCAGCAGCCAAGATTCTGACAGGGCCCCCAATGAGCAGTACTTC. Translated: CASSQDSDRAPNEQYF.

This rearrangement joins TRBV20-1 to TRBJ2-5, with 9 positions matching TRBD1. Germline CDR1 is DFQATT and CDR2 is SNEGSKA (reference sequence). V trimming: 3 bases; J trimming: 11 bases; junction bases outside the gene matches: 19. CDR3 size: 16 residues. CDR3 sequence: CSASLPWDRVSNEQYF. Here the CDR3 DNA reads TGCAGTGCTAGCCTTCCCTGGGACAGGGTCTCCAATGAGCAGTACTTC.

The chain uses TRBV10-3 and TRBJ2-5; the match to TRBD1 covers 7 bases. This CDR3 has 13 amino acids. From germline, CDR1 is ENHRY and CDR2 SYGVKD. V shed 6 bases, J shed 5 bases, and the junction held 6 bases outside the gene matches. CDR3 nucleotides: TGTGCCATCAGCCCAGGACAGGAGGAGACCCAGTACTTC. Translation: CAISPGQEETQYF.

The CDR3 loop is CASRATGAETQYF. Here the CDR3 DNA reads TGTGCCAGCAGGGCAACAGGGGCCGAGACCCAGTACTTC. V and J are TRBV6-2 or TRBV6-3 and TRBJ2-5; 7 bases fit TRBD1. V dropped 6 bases and J dropped 5; count of bases not matched to a gene: 6. The CDR3 contains 13 residues. Germline CDR1 MNHEY, CDR2 SVGEGT.

On this clonotype itself: The junction and the germline gene differ at one end; a read error may be behind it. Here the CDR3 DNA reads TGTGCTAGCAGCTTAAAACCGGTTGGTTCACCCCTCCACTTT. Amino acid sequence: CASSLKPVGSPLHF. The chain joins TRBV7-7 to TRBJ1-6; no clear D gene. The germline CDR1 and CDR2 sequences are SSHAT and FNYEAQ (reference sequence). The CDR3 contains 14 residues. Drawing the rest from reference TRBV7-7 and TRBJ1-6, the complete variable domain is GAGVSQSPRYKVTKRGQDVTLRCDPISSHATLYWYQQALGQGPEFLTYFNYEAQPDKSGLPSDRFSAERPEGSISTLTIQRTEQRDSAMYRCASSLKPVGSPLHFGNGTRLTVT.

This clonotype turned up a few times. The chain has TRBV5-5 and TRBJ1-5; 8 bases map to TRBD1. The CDR3 consists of 17 residues. Trimming removed 4 bases from V and 0 bases from J; junction bases left unmatched: 9. Germline CDR1 and CDR2: SGHKS and YYEKEE (reference sequence). The chain's CDR3 is CASSMTTGEYSNQPQHF. DNA for the CDR3: TGTGCCAGCAGCATGACGACAGGGGAATATAGCAATCAGCCCCAGCATTTT.

The table lists this clonotype with a few counts. The CDR3 nucleotides are TGTGCCAGCAGTTACTCCGGGATTAATGAGCAGTTCTTC. This codes for CASSYSGINEQFF. The chain couples TRBV6-5 to TRBJ2-1, with D perhaps TRBD2 (5 bases). In germline, CDR1 is MNHEY, CDR2 SVGAGI. The CDR3 loop spans 13 amino acids. V was trimmed by 0 bases and J by 7 bases, leaving 7 bases between them.

This clonotype was observed a single time. This sequence may be a read error, since a much larger clone differs from it by one base. The V and J genes are TRBV5-1 and TRBJ1-6, with 10 bases fitting TRBD1. The CDR3 sequence is 15 residues long. Germline V lookup: CDR1 SGHRS, CDR2 YFSETQ. In nucleotides, the CDR3 is TGCGCCAGCAGCTTACGACAGGGGGCTAATTCACCCCCCCACTTT. Its protein product is CASSLRQGANSPPHF. Supplemented by reference TRBV5-1 and TRBJ1-6, the full variable domain reads KAGVTQTPRYLIKTRGQQVTLSCSPISGHRSVSWYQQTPGQGLQFLFEYFSETQRNKGNFPGRFSGRQFSNSRSEMNVSTLELGDSALYLCASSLRQGANSPPHFGNGTRLTVT.